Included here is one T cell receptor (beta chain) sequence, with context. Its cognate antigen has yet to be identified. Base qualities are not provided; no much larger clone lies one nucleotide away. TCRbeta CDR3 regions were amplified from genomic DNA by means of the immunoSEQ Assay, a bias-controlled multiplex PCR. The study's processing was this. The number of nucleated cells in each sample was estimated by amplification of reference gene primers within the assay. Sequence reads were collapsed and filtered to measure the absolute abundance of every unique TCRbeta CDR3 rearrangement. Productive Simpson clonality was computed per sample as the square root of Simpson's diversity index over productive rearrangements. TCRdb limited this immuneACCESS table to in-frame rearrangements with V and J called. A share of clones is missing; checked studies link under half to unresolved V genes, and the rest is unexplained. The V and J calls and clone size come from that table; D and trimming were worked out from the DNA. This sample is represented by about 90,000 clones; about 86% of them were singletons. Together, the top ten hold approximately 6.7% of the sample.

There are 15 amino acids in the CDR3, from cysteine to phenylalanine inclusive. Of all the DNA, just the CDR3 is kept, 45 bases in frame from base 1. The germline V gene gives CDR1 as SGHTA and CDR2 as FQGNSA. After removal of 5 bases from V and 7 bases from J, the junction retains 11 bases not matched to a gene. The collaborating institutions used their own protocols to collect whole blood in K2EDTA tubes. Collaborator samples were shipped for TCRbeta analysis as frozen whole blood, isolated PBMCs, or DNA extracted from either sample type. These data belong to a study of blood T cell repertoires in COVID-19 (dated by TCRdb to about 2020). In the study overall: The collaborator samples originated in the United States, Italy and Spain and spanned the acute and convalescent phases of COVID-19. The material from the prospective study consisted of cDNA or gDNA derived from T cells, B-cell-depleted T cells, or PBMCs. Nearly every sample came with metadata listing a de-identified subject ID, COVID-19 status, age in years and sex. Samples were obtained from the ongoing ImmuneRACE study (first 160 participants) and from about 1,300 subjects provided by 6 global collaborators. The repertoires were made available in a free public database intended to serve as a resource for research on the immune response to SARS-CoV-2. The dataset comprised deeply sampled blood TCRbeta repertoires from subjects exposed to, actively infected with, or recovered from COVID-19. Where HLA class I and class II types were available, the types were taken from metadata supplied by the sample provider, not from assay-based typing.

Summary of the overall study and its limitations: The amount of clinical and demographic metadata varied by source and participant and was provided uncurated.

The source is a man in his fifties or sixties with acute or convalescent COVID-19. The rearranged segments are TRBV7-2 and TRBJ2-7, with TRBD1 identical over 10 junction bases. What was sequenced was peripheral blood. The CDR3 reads CASSPSGTGVWEQYF. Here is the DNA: TGTGCCAGCAGCCCCTCCGGGACAGGGGTTTGGGAGCAGTACTTC.